What follows are 3 T cell receptor beta chains derived from one specimen sequenced in a study of T-cell memory formation after mild COVID-19. A single record per CDR3 protein comes from TCRdb applying MiXCR to the 5' RACE reads. The table shows over 300,000 distinct CDR3 sequences, with 20% occurring only once. The sequenced sample consisted of PBMCs or a T cell subset sorted from them (not recorded which). The receptor source for this set is a man between 18 and 29 years old who had mild COVID-19 (a few samples of this study predate the infection). Cell type and time point are not known.

The gene calls are TRBV15 and TRBJ1-2; TRBD1 is a possible D gene (6 bases). V lost 0 bases, J lost 4 bases, and 18 bases lay in between. Germline lookup yields CDR1 LNHNV and CDR2 YYDKDF (reference sequence). The CDR3 spans 17 residues. The DNA of the CDR3 is TGTGCCACCAGCAGAGATCCGTGGGACAAGGGGCGCTATGGCTACACCTTC. Translating it yields CATSRDPWDKGRYGYTF.

This clonotype occurred a few times. This chain joins TRBV12-3 or TRBV12-4 and TRBJ2-7; D unresolved. Trimming removed 3 bases at V and 6 bases at J, with 12 bases between. This CDR3 contains 13 residues. The CDR3 region is CASSFGRPSEQYF. DNA of the CDR3: TGTGCCAGCAGTTTCGGGCGGCCCAGCGAGCAGTACTTC.

This clonotype has just a few counts. The genes are TRBV5-1 and TRBJ1-4, with D perhaps TRBD1 (6 bases). Germline V gene data show CDR1 as SGHRS and CDR2 as YFSETQ. This CDR3 has 14 amino acids. V was cut by 4 bases and J by 5 bases, with 12 bases left in between. The CDR3 protein is CASSVTGTNEKLFF. Written as DNA, the CDR3 is TGCGCCAGCAGCGTTACAGGGACGAATGAAAAACTGTTTTTT.